One sample yielded the 30 T cell receptor beta chains listed below, sequenced in a study of blood T cell repertoires in COVID-19. Repertoires were generated with immunoSEQ multiplex PCR, while TCRdb's copy carries only in-frame clones and drops some. The repertoire holds approximately 380,000 clones, approximately 90% seen once, with 0.7% to 0.95% in the top ten. Source material: PBMCs or T cells enriched from blood (not recorded which). The receptors shown here come from a woman aged 40 to 50 who had been exposed to COVID-19.

The rearrangement links TRBV4-1 to TRBJ1-2; D is unresolved. The CDR3 has 15 amino acids. Germline CDR1 is MGHRA and CDR2 is YSYEKL. Trimming took off 0 bases at V and 8 bases at J, with 16 bases between the two ends. CDR3 in DNA: TGCGCCAGCAGCCAAGATCCGGGAGCCAGAAAAGGCTACACCTTC. Encoded protein: CASSQDPGARKGYTF.

CDR3 coding DNA: TGTGCCACCAGTGACCCACAGGGGCCAAATCAGCCCCAGCATTTT. This encodes CATSDPQGPNQPQHF. The chain is built from TRBV24-1 and TRBJ1-5, with TRBD1 matching 7 bases. CDR1 and CDR2 (germline): KGHDR, SFDVKD. V lost 4 bases to trimming and J lost 4 bases; unmatched junction nucleotides: 6. The CDR3 spans 15 residues.

There are a few counts of this clone. This chain uses TRBV6-1 with TRBJ2-5; TRBD2 matches 8 bases. V dropped 3 bases and J dropped 2; count of bases not matched to a gene: 5. The CDR3 covers 15 residues. Germline V gene sequence: CDR1 MNHNS, CDR2 SASEGT. The CDR3 loop reads CASSELSGGQETQYF. CDR3 coding DNA: TGTGCCAGCAGTGAGCTCAGCGGGGGACAAGAGACCCAGTACTTC.

The chain recombines TRBV19 with TRBJ2-1; D remains unclear. With 2 bases removed from V and 9 bases from J, the gap between germline ends came to 11 bases. The CDR3 has 13 amino acids. Per germline, CDR1 LNHDA and CDR2 SQIVND (reference sequence). The CDR3 protein is CASSILVSPEQFF. For the CDR3, the DNA is TGTGCCAGTAGTATACTTGTTTCTCCTGAGCAGTTCTTC. The variable domain in full, completed from reference TRBV19 and TRBJ2-1, reads DGGITQSPKYLFRKEGQNVTLSCEQNLNHDAMYWYRQDPGQGLRLIYYSQIVNDFQKGDIAEGYSVSREKKESFPLTVTSAQKNPTAFYLCASSILVSPEQFFGPGTRLTVL.

As to this clone: A junction end diverges from the germline sequence, so it may reflect a read error. The chain couples TRBV4-1 to TRBJ1-3, with 8 bases that match TRBD1. This CDR3 has 15 amino acids. CDR1 MGHRA and CDR2 YSYEKL come from the germline V gene. The DNA for the CDR3 is TGCGCCAGCAGTCAAGCAGGGGGCAATGGAAACACCATATATTTT. Its translation: CASSQAGGNGNTIYF.

CDR3 sequence: CASSLRDRGPAFF. Here the CDR3 DNA reads TGTGCCAGCAGCCTGCGGGACAGGGGACCCGCTTTCTTT. The gene calls are TRBV7-9 and TRBJ1-1; 10 bases are a match to TRBD1. The CDR3 has 13 amino acids. V lost 5 bases, J lost 11 bases, and 8 bases stayed unmatched. The V gene's germline CDR1 is SEHNR and CDR2 FQNEAQ (reference sequence).

The chain is built from TRBV19 and TRBJ1-3, with a possible D match to TRBD1 (5 bases). Looked up from germline, CDR1 is LNHDA and CDR2 is SQIVND (reference sequence). V lost 5 bases to trimming and J lost 0 bases, with 11 bases between them. There are 15 residues in the CDR3. The CDR3 region has the DNA TGTGCCAGTAGTGCGGGACGGCTCTCTGGAAACACCATATATTTT. Translated: CASSAGRLSGNTIYF.

This clone was counted between two and nine times. CDR3 region: CASSFRSYSGNTIYF. CDR3 sequence (DNA): TGTGCCAGCAGCTTCCGGTCGTACTCTGGAAACACCATATATTTT. This chain links TRBV7-2 with TRBJ1-3; D remains ambiguous. The germline gives CDR1 SGHTA, CDR2 FQGNSA. This CDR3 is 15 amino acids long. Deletions cut 3 bases from V and 0 bases from J, with 9 bases between.

This chain joins TRBV3-1 (or the pseudogene TRBV3-2) and TRBJ2-5; D may be TRBD2 (6 bases). This CDR3 spans 14 amino acids. Germline V gives CDR1 LGHDT, CDR2 YNNKEL (reference sequence). V shed 8 bases and J shed 1 base, with 14 bases lying between them. CDR3 DNA sequence: TGTGCCAGCGTCCGGAGGGGAAGCCAAGAGACCCAGTACTTC. Protein: CASVRRGSQETQYF.

The chain is built from TRBV2 and TRBJ1-1; 7 bases fit TRBD1. Trimming took 6 bases from V and 5 from J; bases not matched to a gene: 6. This CDR3 is 13 amino acids long. Germline CDR1 is SNHLY and CDR2 is FYNNEI. CDR3 coding DNA: TGTGCCAGCAGGCACACAGGGGAGACTGAAGCTTTCTTT. Its translation: CASRHTGETEAFF.

This sequence joins TRBV6-5 and TRBJ1-2; D gene uncertain. Germline CDR1 MNHEY, CDR2 SVGAGI. The CDR3 contains 14 residues. Trimming pared 7 bases from V and 8 bases from J, leaving 20 bases between. CDR3 in DNA: TGTGCCAGCACCCGGAGCGCGGGCTACGGAGGCTACACCTTC. Protein sequence: CASTRSAGYGGYTF.

This sequence joins TRBV24-1 and TRBJ2-2; D perhaps matches TRBD2 (6 bases). This CDR3 region has 17 residues. The V and J ends lost 7 bases and 0 bases respectively, with 17 bases between them. Germline lookup yields CDR1 KGHDR and CDR2 SFDVKD. The CDR3 coding sequence is TGTGCCACCAGCTCCAGGGTCCCGGGGGCGAACACCGGGGAGCTGTTTTTT. It is translated as CATSSRVPGANTGELFF.

J is TRBJ2-7 and V is TRBV7-2, with D uncertain. Germline V lookup: CDR1 SGHTA, CDR2 FQGNSA. V was trimmed by 1 base and J by 2 bases, leaving 12 bases between them. There are 15 residues in the CDR3. In DNA form, the CDR3 reads TGTGCCAGCAGCTTAGTATCTAACCTAGCCTACGAGCAGTACTTC. Translation gives CASSLVSNLAYEQYF.

This chain uses TRBV4-1 with TRBJ1-5; possible D gene TRBD1, 6 bases. CDR1 is MGHRA, CDR2 YSYEKL, per germline. V was clipped by 3 bases and J by 6 bases, with 18 bases between them. This CDR3 has 16 residues. The CDR3 DNA reads as TGCGCCAGCAGCCACAGCTGGGGGACCAGGGGTCAGCCCCAGCATTTT. Translated, it gives CASSHSWGTRGQPQHF.

The V call is TRBV2, the J call TRBJ1-1; 7 positions agree with TRBD1. CDR3 length: 12 residues. J gave up 8 bases and V 3 bases, and 3 bases lay outside the gene matches. CDR1 SNHLY and CDR2 FYNNEI come from the germline V gene. For the CDR3, the DNA is TGTGCCAGCAGTGACCCGGGACAGGAAGCTTTCTTT. This codes for CASSDPGQEAFF.

V and J are TRBV7-9 and TRBJ2-1; D perhaps matches TRBD2 (7 bases). Per germline, CDR1 SEHNR and CDR2 FQNEAQ (reference sequence). This CDR3 comprises 17 residues. V was trimmed by 4 bases and J by 7 bases, leaving 23 bases between them. CDR3 sequence (DNA): TGTGCCAGCAGCTCCCCACGTGGGGCGGGGGCTCGTAATGAGCAGTTCTTC. As protein: CASSSPRGAGARNEQFF.

Here the CDR3 reads CASSYFGGYGYTF. In DNA, the CDR3 is TGTGCCAGCAGTTACTTCGGGGGTTATGGCTACACCTTC. The chain is built from TRBV6-5 and TRBJ1-2, with D tentatively TRBD1 (5 bases). V shed 1 base and J shed 5 bases, with 8 bases lying between them. CDR1 and CDR2 (germline): MNHEY, SVGAGI. The CDR3 totals 13 residues.

CDR3 residues: CATSDSWTSLGELFF. In DNA form, the CDR3 reads TGTGCCACCAGTGATTCGTGGACTAGCCTGGGGGAGCTGTTTTTT. This chain uses TRBV24-1 with TRBJ2-2; 8 positions match TRBD2. This CDR3 comprises 15 residues. After removal of 2 bases from V and 8 bases from J, the junction contained 6 bases not matched to a gene. CDR1 KGHDR and CDR2 SFDVKD come from the germline V gene.

CDR3 nucleotides: TGTGCCAGCAGCCCCGGGACAGACTATGGCTACACCTTC. It specifies CASSPGTDYGYTF. The chain carries TRBV11-3 and TRBJ1-2; TRBD1 matches at 7 bases. Germline assignment: CDR1 SGHNT and CDR2 YENEEA. The CDR3 runs 13 residues. With 5 bases clipped from V and 3 bases from J, the junction kept 3 bases outside the gene matches.

The CDR3 DNA is TGTGCCAGCAGGAGGGCGGGGGTTAGCGGAGAGACCCAGTACTTC. Encoded protein: CASRRAGVSGETQYF. V usage is TRBV2 and J usage is TRBJ2-5; 7 positions agree with TRBD2. J gave up 4 bases and V 6 bases, and 11 bases lay outside the gene matches. From germline, CDR1 is SNHLY and CDR2 FYNNEI. The CDR3 sequence is 15 residues long.

The chain carries TRBV5-5 and TRBJ1-2; D perhaps matches TRBD1 (5 bases). The germline V gene has CDR1 SGHKS and CDR2 YYEKEE (reference sequence). This CDR3 has 14 amino acids. Deletions cut 2 bases from V and 4 bases from J, with 12 bases between. The CDR3 spells CASSFTGGFYGYTF. Written as DNA, the CDR3 is TGTGCCAGCAGCTTTACGGGGGGGTTCTATGGCTACACCTTC.

J is TRBJ1-1 and V is TRBV11-2; D is possibly TRBD1 (6 bases). This CDR3 region has 15 residues. In germline, CDR1 is SGHAT, CDR2 FQNNGV. The V gene lost 5 bases and the J gene lost 0 bases, with 13 bases spanning the gap. The CDR3 loop reads CASSPGQFLNTEAFF. The CDR3, as DNA: TGTGCCAGCAGCCCCGGACAGTTTTTGAACACTGAAGCTTTCTTT.

V gene TRBV25-1 combines with J gene TRBJ2-1; 7 nucleotides align to TRBD1. V trimming: 3 bases; J trimming: 0 bases; junction bases outside the gene matches: 8. Germline V CDR1 and CDR2: MGHDK, SYGVNS. The CDR3 spans 17 residues. The chain's CDR3 is CASSEPTGVNSYNEQFF. The CDR3 coding sequence is TGTGCCAGCAGTGAGCCAACAGGGGTCAACTCCTACAATGAGCAGTTCTTC. Full variable domain (rest looked up from reference TRBV25-1 and TRBJ2-1): EADIYQTPRYLVIGTGKKITLECSQTMGHDKMYWYQQDPGMELHLIHYSYGVNSTEKGDLSSESTVSRIRTEHFPLTLESARPSHTSQYLCASSEPTGVNSYNEQFFGPGTRLTVL.

The genes are TRBV6-2 or TRBV6-3 and TRBJ2-1; 9 bases agree with TRBD1. J gave up 5 bases and V 0 bases, and 11 bases lay outside the gene matches. The length of the CDR3 is 18 residues. The germline V gene has CDR1 MNHEY and CDR2 SVGEGT. DNA for the CDR3: TGTGCCAGCAGTTACTCGAGGGGACTACAGGGGGCTAACAATGAGCAGTTCTTC. Translated, it gives CASSYSRGLQGANNEQFF.

The V call is TRBV7-2, the J call TRBJ2-7; 9 bases line up with TRBD1. V shed 1 base, J shed 6 bases, and the junction held 7 bases outside the gene matches. CDR1 and CDR2 from the germline V gene are SGHTA and FQGNSA. This CDR3 contains 15 residues. The CDR3 sequence is CASSLGDREASEQYF. For the CDR3, the DNA is TGTGCCAGCAGCTTAGGGGACAGGGAGGCGAGCGAGCAGTACTTC. The variable domain in full, completed from reference TRBV7-2 and TRBJ2-7, reads GAGVSQSPSNKVTEKGKDVELRCDPISGHTALYWYRQSLGQGLEFLIYFQGNSAPDKSGLPSDRFSAERTGGSVSTLTIQRTQQEDSAVYLCASSLGDREASEQYFGPGTRLTVT.

The chain uses TRBV5-4 and TRBJ2-1; 9 bases line up with TRBD2. Germline V CDR1 and CDR2: SGHNT, YYREEE (reference sequence). Trimming took 0 bases from V and 4 from J; bases not matched to a gene: 5. The CDR3 contains 16 residues. CDR3 nucleotide sequence: TGTGCCAGCAGCTTGGAGGCGGGAGGGCAATACAATGAGCAGTTCTTC. This codes for CASSLEAGGQYNEQFF.

This rearrangement joins TRBV6-5 to TRBJ2-7, with D maybe TRBD1 (5 bases). Trimming cost V 6 bases and J 5 bases, with 20 bases left between them. Looked up from germline, CDR1 is MNHEY and CDR2 is SVGAGI. The CDR3 contains 15 residues. In nucleotides, the CDR3 is TGTGCCAGCAGCACCCCCCTCCGGACAAACGACGAGCAGTACTTC. Protein sequence: CASSTPLRTNDEQYF.

This clone was detected only once. V and J are TRBV4-1 and TRBJ1-1; D is unclear. V was shortened by 1 base and J by 6 bases, with 15 bases between the two germline ends. CDR1 is MGHRA, CDR2 YSYEKL, per germline. The CDR3 length is 15 residues. The CDR3: CASSQARRGGSEAFF. The CDR3 DNA sequence: TGCGCCAGCAGCCAAGCCCGACGCGGCGGGTCTGAAGCTTTCTTT.

This rearrangement joins TRBV15 to TRBJ1-1; no firm D call. This CDR3 has 16 residues. The germline gives CDR1 LNHNV, CDR2 YYDKDF (reference sequence). V lost 1 base, J lost 1 base, and 13 bases lay in between. The CDR3 protein is CATSRVTQGRNTEAFF. As DNA, the CDR3 is TGTGCCACCAGCAGAGTTACCCAAGGGAGGAACACTGAAGCTTTCTTT. Looking up the rest from reference TRBV15 and TRBJ1-1 gives the full variable domain: DAMVIQNPRYQVTQFGKPVTLSCSQTLNHNVMYWYQQKSSQAPKLLFHYYDKDFNNEADTPDNFQSRRPNTSFCFLDIRSPGLGDTAMYLCATSRVTQGRNTEAFFGQGTRLTVV.

V is TRBV30 and J is TRBJ1-5; D is ambiguous. CDR3 size: 13 residues. Germline CDR1 reads GTSNPN; CDR2 reads SVGIG (reference sequence). V was pared by 1 base and J by 4 bases, with 8 bases between. The CDR3 DNA reads TGTGCCTGGAGTGCGGGAGCAAATCAGCCCCAGCATTTT. Protein: CAWSAGANQPQHF.